This TCR beta chain derives from a study of CD8 T cells in Susac syndrome. The V end was cut by 3 bases, the J end by 2 bases, with 11 bases between. The CDR3 contains 14 residues. The germline CDR1 and CDR2 sequences are ENHRY and SYGVKD. A quantity of about 0.5 to 1 ug RNA underwent reverse transcription using random hexamers. A multiplex approach, immunoSEQ multiplex PCR, amplified TCR beta CDR3 across 54 Vbeta and 13 Jbeta. Each CDR3 protein gets one entry after TCRdb re-called the immunoSEQ multiplex PCR reads with MiXCR. The sample holds 150,000 to 200,000 distinct CDR3 sequences, around 94% seen once. The sequenced target, TCR beta, came from blood CD8+ and CD4+ T cells. While serving as controls, healthy donors were matched for age and sex. While CD8+ and CD4+ T cells were isolated negatively, TEMRA cells were enriched by FACS.

The sequencing sample was made of CD4+ T cells from PBMCs. This TCR came from a human donor in good health. This chain links TRBV10-3 with TRBJ2-7; possibly TRBD1 for D (6 bases). CDR3 bases: TGTGCCATCAGTGACCCGGGACAAGCCTACGAGCAGTACTTC. Translated, it gives CAISDPGQAYEQYF.